The rows below give T cell receptor beta chains drawn from one sample of a study of shared clonotypes between healthy human individuals. This table comes from immunoSEQ multiplex PCR, and its TCRdb copy is limited to in-frame clones, with some not included. The table records 400,000 to 500,000 clones, 76% of them present only once. The sample was PBMCs. The receptors stem from a woman aged 40 to 49 in good health. Some clones in this sample may be carry-over from other donors' samples. Each CDR3 is given with its conserved first and last residue. Fields, in order: D gene, V gene, J gene, clone size, CDR3 DNA, CDR3 protein. D genes are given only for firm matches. Clone size is stated in some rows and not others, as once, few, many or a class when expanded.

>TRBD2|TRBV7-9|TRBJ2-7|.
TGTGCCAGCAGCCCCCTGCTAGCGGGTAGCTACGAGCAGTACTTC
CASSPLLAGSYEQYF
>TRBD2|TRBV7-6|TRBJ2-7|.
TGTGCCAGCAGCTCTAGCGGAGTTTACTACGAGCAGTACTTC
CASSSSGVYYEQYF
>.|TRBV6-5|TRBJ2-5|.
TGTGCCAGCAGTTACTCCCCCAGAGGGGGAGAGACCCAGTACTTC
CASSYSPRGGETQYF
>.|TRBV7-8|TRBJ1-2|.
TGTGCCAGCAGCTCGTTCTATGGCTACACCTTC
CASSSFYGYTF
>TRBD2|TRBV14|TRBJ2-7|.
TGTGCCAGCAGCGGACGACTAGCGGGAGCGCAGTACTTC
CASSGRLAGAQYF
>.|TRBV19|TRBJ1-1|.
TGTGCCAGTAGTATCTCAGGGAACACTGAAGCTTTCTTT
CASSISGNTEAFF
>TRBD2|TRBV19|TRBJ2-1|.
TGTGCCAGTAGGGTACAACTAGCGGACCCTGGGAATGAGCAGTTCTTC
CASRVQLADPGNEQFF
>.|TRBV11-1|TRBJ1-1|few
TGTGCCAGCACCTTTAAGAGAGGCACTGAAGCTTTCTTT
CASTFKRGTEAFF
>.|TRBV6-5|TRBJ2-5|.
TGTGCCAGCAGTTACGAAGAGACCCAGTACTTC
CASSYEETQYF
>.|TRBV7-3|TRBJ2-5|.
TGTGCCAGCAGTCGGGGGTCGGGAGAGACCCAGTACTTC
CASSRGSGETQYF
>.|TRBV6-6|TRBJ1-4|few
TGTGCCAGCAGTTACGGAGATGCAACTAATGAAAAACTGTTTTTT
CASSYGDATNEKLFF
>TRBD1|TRBV30|TRBJ2-1|.
TGTGCCTGGAGTGTACAGGGGCAAAATGAGCAGTTCTTC
CAWSVQGQNEQFF
>.|TRBV19|TRBJ1-2|.
TGTGCCAGTAGTAGGGATCACCTTGGCTACACCTTC
CASSRDHLGYTF
>.|TRBV9|TRBJ1-1|.
TGTGCCAGCAGCGTACTTACCAGACTACACACTGAAGCTTTCTTT
CASSVLTRLHTEAFF
>TRBD1|TRBV5-1|TRBJ2-7|few
TGCGCCAGCAGCTCTGACAGGGTGAACGAGCAGTACTTC
CASSSDRVNEQYF
>.|TRBV4-2|TRBJ2-7|.
TGTGCCAGCAGCCAAGATATCGGGAGTGGGGCCTACGAGCAGTACTTC
CASSQDIGSGAYEQYF
>.|TRBV28|TRBJ2-3|.
TGTGCCAGCAGTGTGACTAGCACAGATACGCAGTATTTT
CASSVTSTDTQYF
>.|TRBV25-1|TRBJ2-1|.
TGTGCCAGCAGTGAGGGGGGGCCAAAAGGGGAGCAGTTCTTC
CASSEGGPKGEQFF
>.|TRBV27|TRBJ2-7|.
TGTGCCAGCAGTTTGGGAGCCCTGGACAGCCGGAGCTCCTACGAGCAGTACTTC
CASSLGALDSRSSYEQYF
>TRBD2|TRBV18|TRBJ2-6|.
TGTGCCAGCTCCCTGGGACTACTCTCTGGGGCCAACGTCCTGACTTTC
CASSLGLLSGANVLTF
>.|TRBV18|TRBJ2-2|.
TGTGCCACCCGCGACGTAAACACCGGGGAGCTGTTTTTT
CATRDVNTGELFF
>.|TRBV9|TRBJ2-3|.
TGTGCCAGCAGCGTAGGGACAGCAAGCACAGATACGCAGTATTTT
CASSVGTASTDTQYF
>TRBD2|TRBV4-3|TRBJ2-1|.
TGCGCCAGCACACACTCCCCGGGACTAGCCGCCGAGCAGTTCTTC
CASTHSPGLAAEQFF
>.|TRBV19|TRBJ2-3|few
TGTGCCAGTACCGTTTCAGCGACTAGCACAGATACGCAGTATTTT
CASTVSATSTDTQYF
>.|TRBV5-1|TRBJ2-7|.
TGCGCCAGCAGCTCGCAGACAGGCTCCTACGAGCAGTACTTC
CASSSQTGSYEQYF
>.|TRBV18|TRBJ2-2|.
TGTGCCAGCTCACCACGGAGATCTGGACTGATTAACACCGGGGAGCTGTTTTTT
CASSPRRSGLINTGELFF
>.|TRBV7-2|TRBJ2-7|few
TGTGCCAGCAGCTTCTCTGGAGGCGATGGGTACGAGCAGTACTTC
CASSFSGGDGYEQYF
>.|TRBV11-2|TRBJ2-7|.
TGTGCCAGCAGCTTAGATAGGGCAGTCGAGCAGTACTTC
CASSLDRAVEQYF
>.|TRBV10-3|TRBJ1-2|.
TGTGCCATCACCCGGGGGCAGCTATATGGCTACACCTTC
CAITRGQLYGYTF
>TRBD1|TRBV29-1|TRBJ2-7|.
TGCAGCTTAGCGGGACAGGGGAACGAGCGGTACTTC
CSLAGQGNERYF
>TRBD1|TRBV2|TRBJ1-1|.
TGTGCCAGCAGTCCTTTTACAGGGGGCGGCACTGAAGCTTTCTTT
CASSPFTGGGTEAFF
>.|TRBV5-1|TRBJ2-7|.
TGCGCCAGCAGTCTGATAGGCTACGAGCAGTACTTC
CASSLIGYEQYF
>.|TRBV25-1|TRBJ1-2|.
TGTGCCAGCAGTGAGGCAGGGACCTTAGCTAACTATGGCTACACCTTC
CASSEAGTLANYGYTF
>.|TRBV6-5|TRBJ1-5|.
TGTGCCAGCAGTCGGGACACTAATCAGCCCCAGCATTTT
CASSRDTNQPQHF
>.|TRBV18|TRBJ2-1|.
TGTGCCAGCTCACCGCAGACTTCCAGCTCCTACAATGAGCAGTTCTTC
CASSPQTSSSYNEQFF
>.|TRBV7-2|TRBJ2-1|.
TGTGCCAGCAGCTTGGAACTAGTCACCTACAATGAGCAGTTCTTC
CASSLELVTYNEQFF
>.|TRBV28|TRBJ1-1|.
TGTGCCAGACATCCCGAATACACTGAAGCTTTCTTT
CARHPEYTEAFF
>.|TRBV7-9|TRBJ2-1|.
TGTGCCAGCAGCTCCCATCGGGCGGGACGTTTTCTTGAGCAGTTCTTC
CASSSHRAGRFLEQFF
>TRBD2|TRBV5-1|TRBJ2-1|.
TGCGCCAGCAGCCAAGGACTAGCGGACTACAATGAGCAGTTCTTC
CASSQGLADYNEQFF
>TRBD1|TRBV30|TRBJ1-5|few
TGTGCCTGGAGCCTCCCGGGACAGGGGGTTCGGCCCCAGCATTTT
CAWSLPGQGVRPQHF
>TRBD1|TRBV7-9|TRBJ2-7|few
TGTGCCAGCAGCTTAGGGACAGGGATGTACGAGCAGTACTTC
CASSLGTGMYEQYF